The next 3 T cell receptor beta chains were all read from a single sample in a study of high-grade serous ovarian cancer treatment subgroups. Here immunoSEQ multiplex PCR was the method, and the copy in TCRdb shows in-frame clones only, minus some. The repertoire consists of fewer than 20,000 clones, with about 75% occurring once and the leading ten covering roughly 6.1%. The tumor samples were collected prior to definitive surgery or chemotherapy. The sequencing input was tumor tissue. The receptors were gathered from a human donor with high-grade serous ovarian cancer.

The chain employs TRBV11-2 and TRBJ2-1, with D possibly matching TRBD1 (7 bases). The CDR3 has 14 amino acids. V was pared by 4 bases and J by 7 bases, with 14 bases between. The germline CDR1 and CDR2 sequences are SGHAT and FQNNGV. Here the CDR3 DNA reads TGTGCCAGCAGCTCAGGGGGGTCTGTGAATGAGCAGTTCTTC. It translates to CASSSGGSVNEQFF.

This sequence joins TRBV28 and TRBJ2-3; D possibly corresponds to TRBD2 (5 bases). The CDR3 spans 14 residues. With 2 bases removed from V and 2 bases from J, the gap between germline ends came to 8 bases. CDR1 and CDR2 from the germline V gene are MDHEN and SYDVKM. The CDR3, as DNA: TGTGCCAGCAGTTTAGCGGGCCTCACAGATACGCAGTATTTT. It is translated as CASSLAGLTDTQYF.

The CDR3 coding sequence is TGTGCCAGCAGTCTCGCCCATGACAGGCTCCATCAGCCCCAGCATTTT. Its translation is CASSLAHDRLHQPQHF. The J gene is TRBJ1-5, the V gene TRBV28; D may be TRBD1 (6 bases). Trimming took off 5 bases at V and 5 bases at J, with 19 bases between the two ends. Germline CDR1 reads MDHEN; CDR2 reads SYDVKM. The CDR3 covers 16 residues.